The 8 T cell receptor beta chains in this list originate from one sample, sequenced in a study of response to subunit inactivated influenza vaccine. TCRdb independently ran MiXCR on the RT-PCR reads; one entry per CDR3 protein. The sample shows 800,000 or so distinct CDR3 sequences, roughly 20% of them seen only once. The specimen was PBMCs from blood, collected 4 to 6 days after vaccination. Receptor source: a man in his fifties or sixties who received an inactivated influenza vaccine.

This clonotype was seen a few times. The V and J genes are TRBV7-2 and TRBJ2-2; D is unresolved. The CDR3 has 14 amino acids. Germline loops: CDR1 SGHTA, CDR2 FQGNSA. The V end lost 4 bases, the J end lost 6 bases, and 12 bases lay between the germline ends. CDR3 nucleotide sequence: TGTGCCAGCAGCTCCAGGAGTGGTCCCGGGGAGCTGTTTTTT. Translating it yields CASSSRSGPGELFF. Full variable domain (missing parts from reference TRBV7-2 and TRBJ2-2): GAGVSQSPSNKVTEKGKDVELRCDPISGHTALYWYRQSLGQGLEFLIYFQGNSAPDKSGLPSDRFSAERTGGSVSTLTIQRTQQEDSAVYLCASSSRSGPGELFFGEGSRLTVL.

This clonotype was detected a few times. The V call is TRBV12-3 or TRBV12-4, the J call TRBJ2-3; the D is unclear. V lost 3 bases to trimming and J lost 2 bases, with 12 bases between them. CDR3 length: 15 amino acids. The CDR3 region has the DNA TGTGCCAGCAGTTTTGGCCAGCGCCCCACAGATACGCAGTATTTT. It is translated as CASSFGQRPTDTQYF.

This clonotype was recorded a few times. The chain joins TRBV10-3 to TRBJ2-3, with TRBD2 matching 9 bases. The CDR3 has 15 residues. The germline gives CDR1 ENHRY, CDR2 SYGVKD. The V gene end was trimmed by 8 bases and the J gene end by 0 bases; junction bases not matched to a gene: 6. As DNA, the CDR3 is TGTGCCATCGGAGCTAGCGGGACTAGCACAGATACGCAGTATTTT. This encodes CAIGASGTSTDTQYF.

The chain combines TRBV11-2 with TRBJ1-6; 10 nucleotides match TRBD1. V lost 1 base and J lost 11; bases outside the gene matches: 5. The CDR3 is 15 residues long. Germline CDR1 is SGHAT and CDR2 is FQNNGV. The CDR3 sequence is CASSLVGTGVTPLHF. As DNA, the CDR3 is TGTGCCAGCAGCTTAGTTGGGACAGGGGTGACACCCCTCCACTTT.

The chain combines TRBV30 with TRBJ2-5; D is undetermined. Germline V gene lookup returns CDR1 GTSNPN and CDR2 SVGIG (reference sequence). The CDR3 is 12 residues long. V was trimmed by 0 bases and J by 5 bases, leaving 7 bases between them. The DNA for the CDR3 is TGTGCCTGGAGTGTACAACACGAGACCCAGTACTTC. Protein sequence: CAWSVQHETQYF.

V gene TRBV14 combines with J gene TRBJ1-1; no reliable D call. Germline V gene sequence: CDR1 SGHDN, CDR2 FVKESK. Trimming pared 1 base from V and 6 bases from J, leaving 9 bases between. The CDR3 sequence is 13 residues long. The CDR3 spells CASSQGFWAEAFF. CDR3 coding DNA: TGTGCCAGCAGCCAAGGGTTCTGGGCTGAAGCTTTCTTT.

The V call is TRBV12-3 or TRBV12-4, the J call TRBJ2-7; D uncertain. The CDR3 totals 13 residues. V dropped 5 bases and J dropped 6 bases, with 14 bases sitting between them. The CDR3 coding sequence is TGTGCCAGCAGTGCCCTACTCTGGGGCGAGCAGTACTTC. It specifies CASSALLWGEQYF.

This clonotype has only a few counts. The chain links TRBV29-1 to TRBJ1-2; D not certain. Trimming removed 3 bases from V and 1 base from J, with 12 bases in between. The length of the CDR3 is 14 residues. Germline CDR1 reads SQVTM; CDR2 reads ANQGSEA. The CDR3 region has the DNA TGCAGCGTTGACCCCCTACGGGTTAACTATGGCTACACCTTC. As protein: CSVDPLRVNYGYTF.